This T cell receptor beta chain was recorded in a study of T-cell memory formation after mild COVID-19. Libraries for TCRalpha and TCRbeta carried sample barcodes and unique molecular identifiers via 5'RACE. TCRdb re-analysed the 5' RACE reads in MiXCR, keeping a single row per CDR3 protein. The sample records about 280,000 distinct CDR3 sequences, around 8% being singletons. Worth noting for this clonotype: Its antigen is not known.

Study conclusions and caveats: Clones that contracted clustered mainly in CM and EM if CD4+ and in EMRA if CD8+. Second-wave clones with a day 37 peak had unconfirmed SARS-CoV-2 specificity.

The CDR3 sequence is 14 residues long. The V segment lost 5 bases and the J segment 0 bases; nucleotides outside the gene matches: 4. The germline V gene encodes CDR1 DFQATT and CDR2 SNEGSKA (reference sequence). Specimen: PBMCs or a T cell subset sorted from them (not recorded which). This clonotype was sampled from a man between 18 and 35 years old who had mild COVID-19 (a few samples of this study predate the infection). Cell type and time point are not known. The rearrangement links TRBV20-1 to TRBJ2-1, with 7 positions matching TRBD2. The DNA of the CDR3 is TGCAGTGCTGTTCCGGGGGGCTCCTACAATGAGCAGTTCTTC. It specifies CSAVPGGSYNEQFF.